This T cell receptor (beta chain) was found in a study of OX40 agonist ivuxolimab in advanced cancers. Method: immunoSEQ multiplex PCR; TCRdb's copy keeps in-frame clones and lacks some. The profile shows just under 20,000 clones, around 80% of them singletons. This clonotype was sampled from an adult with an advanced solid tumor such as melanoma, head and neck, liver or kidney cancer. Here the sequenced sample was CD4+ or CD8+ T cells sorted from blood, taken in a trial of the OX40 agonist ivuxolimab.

CDR3: CASLGGGTEAFF. DNA of the CDR3: TGTGCCAGTTTAGGGGGCGGCACTGAAGCTTTCTTT. The genes are TRBV27 and TRBJ1-1; 7 positions match TRBD1. The germline CDR1 and CDR2 sequences are MNHEY and SMNVEV (reference sequence). This CDR3 region has 12 residues. Trimming removed 9 bases from V and 4 bases from J; junction bases left unmatched: 5.